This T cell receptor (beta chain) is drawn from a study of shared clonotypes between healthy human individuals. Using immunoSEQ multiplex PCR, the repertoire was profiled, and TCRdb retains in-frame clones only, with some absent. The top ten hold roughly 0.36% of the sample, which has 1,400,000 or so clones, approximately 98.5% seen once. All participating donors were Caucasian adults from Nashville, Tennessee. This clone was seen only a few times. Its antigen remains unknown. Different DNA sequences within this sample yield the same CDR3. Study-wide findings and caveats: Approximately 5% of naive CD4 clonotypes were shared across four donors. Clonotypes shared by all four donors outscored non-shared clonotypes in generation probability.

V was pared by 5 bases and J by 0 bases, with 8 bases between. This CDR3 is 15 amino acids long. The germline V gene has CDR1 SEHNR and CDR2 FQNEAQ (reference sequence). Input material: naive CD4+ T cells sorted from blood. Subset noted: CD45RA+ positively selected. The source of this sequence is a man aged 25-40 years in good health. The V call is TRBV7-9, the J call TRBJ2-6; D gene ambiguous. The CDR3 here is CASSLGSSGANVLTF. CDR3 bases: TGTGCCAGCAGCCTAGGGTCCTCTGGGGCCAACGTCCTGACTTTC.